The 8 T cell receptor beta chains presented below share a single source sample, sequenced in a study of blood T cell repertoires in COVID-19. Profiling relied on immunoSEQ multiplex PCR, and the TCRdb table lists in-frame clones only, not all of them. This table holds roughly 140,000 clones, over 75% found once. Sample: PBMCs or T cells enriched from blood (not recorded which). The source is a man aged 45-60 years in a cohort exposed to, infected with or recovered from COVID-19 (not recorded which).

The chain is built from TRBV7-9 and TRBJ2-7; 15 positions agree with TRBD2. The V gene's germline CDR1 is SEHNR and CDR2 FQNEAQ (reference sequence). This CDR3 has 18 residues. With V trimmed by 4 bases and J by 7 bases, 14 bases remained unmatched. CDR3 amino acids: CASSSGLAGGLSGREQYF. CDR3 coding DNA: TGTGCCAGCAGCTCCGGACTAGCGGGAGGGCTCAGCGGCCGGGAGCAGTACTTC.

V usage is TRBV12-3 or TRBV12-4 and J usage is TRBJ1-1, with D maybe TRBD1 (6 bases). The CDR3 length is 13 residues. Trimming removed 3 bases from V and 6 bases from J, with 11 bases in between. The CDR3 is CASSFNGGSEAFF. In DNA, the CDR3 is TGTGCCAGCAGTTTCAATGGGGGCTCTGAAGCTTTCTTT.

The table lists this clone with a few counts. CDR3 sequence: CASSLAGGPSNEQFF. DNA of the CDR3: TGTGCCAGCAGCCTAGCGGGGGGGCCGAGTAATGAGCAGTTCTTC. The chain couples TRBV6-5 to TRBJ2-1; 12 bases agree with TRBD2. The germline CDR1 and CDR2 sequences are MNHEY and SVGAGI. V lost 6 bases and J lost 7; bases outside the gene matches: 7. The CDR3 spans 15 residues.

The genes are TRBV11-3 and TRBJ2-7, with TRBD1 matching 12 bases. Trimming cost V 5 bases and J 7 bases; bases outside gene matches: 3. The V gene's germline CDR1 is SGHNT and CDR2 YENEEA. The length of the CDR3 is 13 residues. The CDR3 protein is CASSRDRGLEQYF. The DNA of the CDR3 is TGTGCCAGCAGCCGGGACAGGGGGCTTGAGCAGTACTTC.

The V call is TRBV23-1, the J call TRBJ2-5, with TRBD1 matching 7 bases. TRBV23-1 falls under the ORF class, with uncertain function. V lost 2 bases and J lost 3; bases outside the gene matches: 3. CDR3 length equals 14 residues. The CDR3 DNA reads TGCGCCAGCAGTCAACCTACAGGGGAAGAGACCCAGTACTTC. This translates into CASSQPTGEETQYF.

The count of this clone is one. The V and J genes are TRBV5-6 and TRBJ1-5; D is perhaps TRBD1 (5 bases). CDR3 length: 14 amino acids. V lost 0 bases and J 5 bases, leaving 9 bases between the germline ends. Germline V gene lookup returns CDR1 SGHDT and CDR2 YYEEEE. The CDR3: CASSLGQIHQPQHF. CDR3 nucleotide sequence: TGTGCCAGCAGCTTGGGACAGATTCATCAGCCCCAGCATTTT.

The J gene is TRBJ2-3, the V gene TRBV3-1 (or the pseudogene TRBV3-2); 10 bases line up with TRBD2. There are 15 residues in the CDR3. The germline V gene encodes CDR1 LGHDT and CDR2 YNNKEL (reference sequence). V lost 6 bases to trimming and J lost 5 bases; unmatched junction nucleotides: 8. This chain's CDR3 is CASRDFSGREDTQYF. CDR3 DNA: TGTGCCAGCAGAGACTTCAGCGGGAGGGAAGATACGCAGTATTTT.

This clone was seen only once. V and J are TRBV28 and TRBJ2-1; 9 bases match TRBD1. Germline loops: CDR1 MDHEN, CDR2 SYDVKM. This CDR3 has 15 amino acids. The V and J ends lost 1 base and 10 bases, in that order; junction bases with no gene match: 8. The CDR3 DNA is TGTGCCAGCAGTTTATCGGAAACAGGGGGCGTCGAGCAGTTCTTC. It codes for CASSLSETGGVEQFF.